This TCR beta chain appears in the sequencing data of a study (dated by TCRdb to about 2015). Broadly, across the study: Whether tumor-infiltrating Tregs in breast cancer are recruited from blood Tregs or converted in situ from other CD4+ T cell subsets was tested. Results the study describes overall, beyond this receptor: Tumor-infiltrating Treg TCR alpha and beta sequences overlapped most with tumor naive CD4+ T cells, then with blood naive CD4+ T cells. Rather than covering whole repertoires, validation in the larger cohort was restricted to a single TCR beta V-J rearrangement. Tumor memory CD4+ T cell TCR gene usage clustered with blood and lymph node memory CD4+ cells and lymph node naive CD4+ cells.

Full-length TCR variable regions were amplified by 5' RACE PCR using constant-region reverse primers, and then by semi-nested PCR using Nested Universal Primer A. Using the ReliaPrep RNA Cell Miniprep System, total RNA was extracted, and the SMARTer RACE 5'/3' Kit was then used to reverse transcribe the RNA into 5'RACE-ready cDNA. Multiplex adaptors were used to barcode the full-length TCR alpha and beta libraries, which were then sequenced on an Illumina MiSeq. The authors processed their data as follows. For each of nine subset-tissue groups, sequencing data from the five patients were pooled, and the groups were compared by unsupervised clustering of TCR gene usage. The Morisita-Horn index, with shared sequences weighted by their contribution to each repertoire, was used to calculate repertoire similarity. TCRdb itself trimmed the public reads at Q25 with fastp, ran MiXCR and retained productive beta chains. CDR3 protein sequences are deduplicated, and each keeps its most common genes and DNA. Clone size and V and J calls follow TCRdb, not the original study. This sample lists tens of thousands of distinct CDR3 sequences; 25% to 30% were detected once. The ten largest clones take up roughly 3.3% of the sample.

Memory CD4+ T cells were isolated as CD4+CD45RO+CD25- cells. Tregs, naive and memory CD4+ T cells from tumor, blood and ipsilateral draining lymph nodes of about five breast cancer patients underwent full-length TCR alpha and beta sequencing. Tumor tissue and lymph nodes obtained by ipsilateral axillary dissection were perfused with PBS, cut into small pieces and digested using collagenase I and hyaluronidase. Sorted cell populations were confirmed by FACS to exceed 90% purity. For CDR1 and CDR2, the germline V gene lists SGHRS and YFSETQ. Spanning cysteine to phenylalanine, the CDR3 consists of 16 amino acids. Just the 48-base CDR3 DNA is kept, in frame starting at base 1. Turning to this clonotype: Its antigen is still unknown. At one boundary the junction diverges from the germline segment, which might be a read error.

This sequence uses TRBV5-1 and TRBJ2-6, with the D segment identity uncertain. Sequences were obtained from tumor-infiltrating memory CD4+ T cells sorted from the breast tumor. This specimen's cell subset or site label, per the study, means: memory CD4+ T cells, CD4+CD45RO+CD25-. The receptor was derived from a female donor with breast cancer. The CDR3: CASTTRRTSGTNVLTF. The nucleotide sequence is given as TGCGCCAGCACCACCAGACGGACCTCTGGGACCAACGTCCTGACTTTC.